The rows below give T cell receptor beta chains drawn from one sample of a study of neoadjuvant anti-PD-1 for oral cavity cancer. Only in-frame clones appear in the TCRdb table, and some are missing; sequencing was by immunoSEQ multiplex PCR. The sample lists 14,000 or so clones; about 76% were seen once. The input for sequencing was PBMCs, taken after nivolumab (anti-PD-1) treatment. These TCRs come from a person aged 40 to 85 with oral cavity squamous cell carcinoma. Each CDR3 is given with its conserved first and last residue. Each record gives: CDR3 DNA, CDR3 protein, J gene, clone size, D gene, V gene. The D gene is left open where the match is weak. Clone size is not always given. Where it is, it says once, few, many or a class for expanded clones.

cdr3_nt: TGTGCCAGCAGCGATGGACAGTTAAACTATGGCTACACCTTC
cdr3_aa: CASSDGQLNYGYTF
j_call: TRBJ1-2
clone_size: .
d_call: .
v_call: TRBV6-6

cdr3_nt: TGCAGCGTTGAAGGCGGGGACCCGGCCACAGCTCCCGGGGAGCTGTTTTTT
cdr3_aa: CSVEGGDPATAPGELFF
j_call: TRBJ2-2
clone_size: .
d_call: .
v_call: TRBV29-1

cdr3_nt: TGTGCCACCGCGGGAGGAATTCGCGATACGCAGTATTTT
cdr3_aa: CATAGGIRDTQYF
j_call: TRBJ2-3
clone_size: .
d_call: TRBD2
v_call: TRBV6-5

cdr3_nt: TGTGCCAGCAGTCCAGGGACAGGGGCCTCCTACGAGCAGTACTTC
cdr3_aa: CASSPGTGASYEQYF
j_call: TRBJ2-7
clone_size: .
d_call: TRBD1
v_call: TRBV27

cdr3_nt: TGTGCCAGCAGTTCAGGGTTAACCTCCTACGAGCAGTACTTC
cdr3_aa: CASSSGLTSYEQYF
j_call: TRBJ2-7
clone_size: .
d_call: .
v_call: TRBV6-5

cdr3_nt: TGCAGCGTTCTTGGGGGGGAAGGGGAGCTGTTTTTT
cdr3_aa: CSVLGGEGELFF
j_call: TRBJ2-2
clone_size: once
d_call: TRBD2
v_call: TRBV29-1

cdr3_nt: TGTGCCAGTAGGGGACTAGCGGGGCAGTTCTTC
cdr3_aa: CASRGLAGQFF
j_call: TRBJ2-1
clone_size: .
d_call: TRBD2
v_call: TRBV19

cdr3_nt: TGTGCCAGTAGTATGATAAGCCCGGGACAGGGGACAAACACCATATATTTT
cdr3_aa: CASSMISPGQGTNTIYF
j_call: TRBJ1-3
clone_size: .
d_call: TRBD1
v_call: TRBV19

cdr3_nt: TGTGCCAGCAGTTTGGGCTTCCCGGGCGGCTACACCTTC
cdr3_aa: CASSLGFPGGYTF
j_call: TRBJ1-2
clone_size: .
d_call: .
v_call: TRBV27

cdr3_nt: TGTGCCAGCAGCCAAGATTTGGCTAGCGGGAGTAGAGGAGAGACCCAGTACTTC
cdr3_aa: CASSQDLASGSRGETQYF
j_call: TRBJ2-5
clone_size: .
d_call: TRBD2
v_call: TRBV14

cdr3_nt: TGCGCCAGCAGCTTGGACGGGACAAAGTTGAACACTGAAGCTTTCTTT
cdr3_aa: CASSLDGTKLNTEAFF
j_call: TRBJ1-1
clone_size: once
d_call: .
v_call: TRBV5-1

cdr3_nt: TGTGCCAGTAGTATGGTTGCGGGAGCACACTACGAGCAGTACTTC
cdr3_aa: CASSMVAGAHYEQYF
j_call: TRBJ2-7
clone_size: .
d_call: TRBD2
v_call: TRBV19

cdr3_nt: TGTGCCAGCAGTCCTTCGCCATTCCAGAATACGCAGTATTTT
cdr3_aa: CASSPSPFQNTQYF
j_call: TRBJ2-3
clone_size: .
d_call: .
v_call: TRBV27